Listed below are T cell receptor beta chains from one sample, sequenced in a study of cytomegalovirus exposure and HLA in healthy donors. The data were produced by immunoSEQ multiplex PCR, yet TCRdb's version contains in-frame clones alone and is incomplete. Of over 100,000 clones listed, roughly 89% are singletons. What was sequenced was PBMCs. These receptors came from a woman aged 18-29 years in good health and CMV-seronegative. CDR3s leave out the opening cysteine and the closing phenylalanine or tryptophan.

CDR3aa	v_gene	j_gene
ASRVRGEEKLF	TRBV5-4	TRBJ1-4
ASSEGLAVSDTQY	TRBV9	TRBJ2-3
ASSLALGLAGENNEQF	TRBV7-9	TRBJ2-1
AIKLAGQGNYGYT	TRBV10-1	TRBJ1-2
ASSNYPNSGSYEQY	TRBV5-5	TRBJ2-7
ASSPGGRSPLH	TRBV11-2	TRBJ1-6
ASGPVPGGNQPQH	TRBV23-1	TRBJ1-5
ASSMATRNPGELF	TRBV10-1	TRBJ2-2
ASSPRDRPTGELF	TRBV9	TRBJ2-2
ASSGGGSDNEQF	TRBV6-1	TRBJ2-1
ASSELQGNYGYT	TRBV6-6	TRBJ1-2
ASSPLGSAETQY	TRBV27	TRBJ2-5